This T cell receptor beta chain was identified in a study of PD-1 blockade in classical Hodgkin lymphoma. General study findings and limits: Sources of repertoire differences remain undefined, possibly disease activity or prior therapy.

The germline CDR1 and CDR2 sequences are SGHRS and YFSETQ. V lost 3 bases to trimming and J lost 0 bases, with 18 bases between them. CDR3 length: 17 amino acids. Regarding time point: cycle 4 day 1 (C4D1), after 6 weeks of nivolumab. Relapse was seen in all patients after autologous stem cell transplantation, and brentuximab vedotin exposure was variable. Sequencing was performed with immunoSEQ multiplex PCR; in TCRdb, only in-frame clones are kept and a portion is missing. The table records about 93,000 clones, 78% of them present only once. A remark on this clone: Antigen unknown.

V and J are TRBV5-1 and TRBJ2-5, with D possibly being TRBD1 (7 bases). The source of this sequence is a human donor with classical Hodgkin lymphoma. This specimen consisted of peripheral blood mononuclear cells (PBMCs), obtained before the fourth cycle of nivolumab. The CDR3 region is CASSWGDSWEYQETQYF. The DNA for the CDR3 is TGCGCCAGCAGCTGGGGGGACAGCTGGGAGTACCAAGAGACCCAGTACTTC.